Listed below are T cell receptor beta chains from one sample, sequenced in a study of beta chain features in type 1 diabetes. The data were produced by immunoSEQ multiplex PCR, yet TCRdb's version contains in-frame clones alone and is incomplete. The data hold about 15,000 clones, with 43% observed a single time. The sample was stem cell memory CD4+ T cells from blood. The receptor source for this set is a woman aged 35 to 49 in good health. Both conserved end residues are part of each CDR3. The order of the fields is V gene, J gene, clone size, D gene, CDR3 protein, CDR3 DNA. The D gene is left open where the match is weak. A row's size may be missing; if present it is once, few, many or a size class.

v_gene: TRBV7-8
j_gene: TRBJ1-4
abundance: -
d_gene: -
CDR3aa: CASSLVRQSNEKLFF
CDR3nt: TGTGCCAGCAGCTTAGTCAGGCAGTCTAATGAAAAACTGTTTTTT

v_gene: TRBV7-9
j_gene: TRBJ2-5
abundance: -
d_gene: TRBD2
CDR3aa: CASSLALRGDQETQYF
CDR3nt: TGTGCCAGCAGCTTAGCGCTTCGGGGGGACCAAGAGACCCAGTACTTC

v_gene: TRBV19
j_gene: TRBJ2-1
abundance: few
d_gene: -
CDR3aa: CASSINPGFSYNEQFF
CDR3nt: TGTGCCAGTAGTATAAACCCGGGGTTCTCCTACAATGAGCAGTTCTTC

v_gene: TRBV4-3
j_gene: TRBJ2-2
abundance: -
d_gene: -
CDR3aa: CASSQDFRAGELFF
CDR3nt: TGCGCCAGCAGCCAAGATTTCAGGGCCGGGGAGCTGTTTTTT

v_gene: TRBV20-1
j_gene: TRBJ2-7
abundance: few
d_gene: -
CDR3aa: CSARKGNEQYF
CDR3nt: TGCAGTGCTAGAAAGGGGAACGAGCAGTACTTC

v_gene: TRBV28
j_gene: TRBJ2-6
abundance: -
d_gene: TRBD1
CDR3aa: CASSFDRATGANVLTF
CDR3nt: TGTGCCAGCAGTTTTGACAGGGCTACTGGGGCCAACGTCCTGACTTTC

v_gene: TRBV18
j_gene: TRBJ1-4
abundance: -
d_gene: -
CDR3aa: CASSPPGQGREKLFF
CDR3nt: TGTGCCAGCTCGCCACCGGGCCAGGGCCGTGAAAAACTGTTTTTT

v_gene: TRBV7-9
j_gene: TRBJ1-1
abundance: few
d_gene: -
CDR3aa: CASSYTRRQDTEAFF
CDR3nt: TGTGCCAGCAGCTACACCCGACGACAGGACACTGAAGCTTTCTTT

v_gene: TRBV6-1
j_gene: TRBJ2-1
abundance: -
d_gene: TRBD1
CDR3aa: CASSEKTGGMFF
CDR3nt: TGTGCCAGCAGTGAAAAGACAGGGGGCATGTTCTTC

v_gene: TRBV9
j_gene: TRBJ2-2
abundance: -
d_gene: -
CDR3aa: CASSVVFGSGELFF
CDR3nt: TGTGCCAGCAGCGTAGTGTTTGGTAGCGGGGAGCTGTTTTTT

v_gene: TRBV7-2
j_gene: TRBJ2-7
abundance: -
d_gene: -
CDR3aa: CASSLASGSYEQYF
CDR3nt: TGTGCCAGCAGCTTAGCCAGCGGCTCCTACGAGCAGTACTTC

v_gene: TRBV6-1
j_gene: TRBJ1-6
abundance: -
d_gene: -
CDR3aa: CASTQPSSPLHF
CDR3nt: TGTGCCAGCACACAGCCGAGCTCACCCCTCCACTTT

v_gene: TRBV7-7
j_gene: TRBJ2-5
abundance: few
d_gene: TRBD2
CDR3aa: CASSAALQRGAGETQYF
CDR3nt: TGTGCCAGCAGTGCCGCCCTCCAGCGGGGGGCCGGGGAGACCCAGTACTTC

v_gene: TRBV5-1
j_gene: TRBJ2-7
abundance: few
d_gene: TRBD1
CDR3aa: CASSLGSTGGIYEQYF
CDR3nt: TGCGCCAGCAGCCTGGGCTCTACAGGGGGTATCTACGAGCAGTACTTC

v_gene: TRBV6-1
j_gene: TRBJ1-1
abundance: -
d_gene: -
CDR3aa: CASTFHLGGDTEAFF
CDR3nt: TGTGCCAGCACCTTCCACCTGGGAGGTGACACTGAAGCTTTCTTT

v_gene: TRBV5-4
j_gene: TRBJ1-5
abundance: -
d_gene: -
CDR3aa: CASSLSGNQPQHF
CDR3nt: TGTGCCAGCAGCTTGTCAGGCAATCAGCCTCAGCATTTT

v_gene: TRBV7-8
j_gene: TRBJ1-2
abundance: -
d_gene: -
CDR3aa: CASSLTPGDRSYTF
CDR3nt: TGTGCCAGCAGCTTAACGCCAGGAGACAGGTCCTACACCTTC

v_gene: TRBV14
j_gene: TRBJ2-6
abundance: -
d_gene: TRBD1
CDR3aa: CASSQNIEMGQAFPGANVLTF
CDR3nt: TGTGCCAGCAGCCAAAATATAGAAATGGGACAGGCCTTCCCTGGGGCCAACGTCCTGACTTTC

v_gene: TRBV29-1
j_gene: TRBJ2-1
abundance: few
d_gene: TRBD2
CDR3aa: CSVGTSGYYNEQFF
CDR3nt: TGCAGCGTAGGGACTAGCGGCTACTACAATGAGCAGTTCTTC

v_gene: TRBV11-2
j_gene: TRBJ2-5
abundance: -
d_gene: -
CDR3aa: CASSFMQIQETQYF
CDR3nt: TGTGCCAGCAGCTTTATGCAGATACAAGAGACCCAGTACTTC

v_gene: TRBV15
j_gene: TRBJ2-6
abundance: -
d_gene: TRBD1
CDR3aa: CATSRATQGAPGANVLTF
CDR3nt: TGTGCCACCAGCAGAGCAACACAGGGGGCGCCTGGGGCCAACGTCCTGACTTTC

v_gene: TRBV9
j_gene: TRBJ2-7
abundance: -
d_gene: TRBD1
CDR3aa: CASTVTGDSYEQYF
CDR3nt: TGTGCCAGCACCGTTACAGGGGACTCCTACGAGCAGTACTTC

v_gene: TRBV29-1
j_gene: TRBJ2-7
abundance: few
d_gene: TRBD2
CDR3aa: CSASLAVGSYEQYF
CDR3nt: TGCAGCGCCAGCCTAGCGGTAGGGTCCTACGAGCAGTACTTC

v_gene: TRBV5-5
j_gene: TRBJ2-5
abundance: -
d_gene: TRBD1
CDR3aa: CASSLTFRDRVVMETQYF
CDR3nt: TGTGCCAGCAGCTTGACCTTCCGGGACAGGGTAGTGATGGAGACCCAGTACTTC

v_gene: TRBV6-6
j_gene: TRBJ2-7
abundance: few
d_gene: -
CDR3aa: CASSRDSYEQYF
CDR3nt: TGTGCCAGCAGTCGGGACTCCTACGAGCAGTACTTC

v_gene: TRBV7-9
j_gene: TRBJ2-5
abundance: -
d_gene: TRBD1
CDR3aa: CASSLEGQGTQYF
CDR3nt: TGTGCCAGCAGCTTAGAAGGACAGGGGACCCAGTACTTC

v_gene: TRBV5-1
j_gene: TRBJ2-3
abundance: -
d_gene: TRBD1
CDR3aa: CASSLVGTGAGDTQYF
CDR3nt: TGCGCCAGCAGCTTGGTCGGGACAGGGGCTGGAGATACGCAGTATTTT

v_gene: TRBV2
j_gene: TRBJ2-3
abundance: few
d_gene: -
CDR3aa: CASSRSTDTQYF
CDR3nt: TGTGCCAGCAGCCGTAGCACAGATACGCAGTATTTT

v_gene: TRBV5-1
j_gene: TRBJ2-4
abundance: -
d_gene: TRBD1
CDR3aa: CASSPTDRVPNIQYF
CDR3nt: TGCGCCAGCAGCCCTACGGACAGGGTGCCCAACATTCAGTACTTC

v_gene: TRBV6-5
j_gene: TRBJ1-6
abundance: -
d_gene: -
CDR3aa: CASSYPNRNSPLHF
CDR3nt: TGTGCCAGCAGTTACCCTAACAGAAATTCACCCCTCCACTTT

v_gene: TRBV7-8
j_gene: TRBJ2-7
abundance: -
d_gene: -
CDR3aa: CASSLFGRDTYEQYF
CDR3nt: TGTGCCAGCAGCTTATTTGGTCGGGATACCTACGAGCAGTACTTC

v_gene: TRBV5-1
j_gene: TRBJ2-7
abundance: -
d_gene: -
CDR3aa: CASSLYGGGLNTYEQYF
CDR3nt: TGCGCCAGCAGCTTGTACGGCGGAGGGCTAAACACCTACGAGCAGTACTTC

v_gene: TRBV18
j_gene: TRBJ2-1
abundance: -
d_gene: -
CDR3aa: CASSPPSVNNEQFF
CDR3nt: TGTGCCAGCTCACCACCGTCAGTTAACAATGAGCAGTTCTTC

v_gene: TRBV19
j_gene: TRBJ1-1
abundance: few
d_gene: TRBD1
CDR3aa: CASSMQGARTEAFF
CDR3nt: TGTGCCAGTAGTATGCAGGGGGCGCGCACTGAAGCTTTCTTT

v_gene: TRBV5-1
j_gene: TRBJ2-5
abundance: -
d_gene: -
CDR3aa: CASSLGDRLEETQYF
CDR3nt: TGCGCCAGCAGCTTAGGAGACAGGCTCGAAGAGACCCAGTACTTC

v_gene: TRBV5-8
j_gene: TRBJ1-2
abundance: few
d_gene: -
CDR3aa: CASSLAAGGNGYTF
CDR3nt: TGTGCCAGCAGCTTGGCGGCAGGAGGCAATGGCTACACCTTC

v_gene: TRBV5-4
j_gene: TRBJ2-7
abundance: -
d_gene: TRBD2
CDR3aa: CASSLGTSGGEVIYEQYF
CDR3nt: TGTGCCAGCAGCCTTGGGACTAGCGGGGGAGAGGTAATCTACGAGCAGTACTTC

v_gene: TRBV2
j_gene: TRBJ2-7
abundance: few
d_gene: -
CDR3aa: CASRVGLLEQYF
CDR3nt: TGTGCCAGCAGAGTCGGGTTACTCGAGCAGTACTTC

v_gene: TRBV7-9
j_gene: TRBJ2-5
abundance: -
d_gene: TRBD2
CDR3aa: CASSRGGWETQYF
CDR3nt: TGTGCCAGCAGCCGCGGGGGATGGGAGACCCAGTACTTC

v_gene: TRBV29-1
j_gene: TRBJ1-2
abundance: few
d_gene: -
CDR3aa: CSVEVLRGDYGYTF
CDR3nt: TGCAGCGTTGAGGTGCTCAGGGGTGACTATGGCTACACCTTC

v_gene: TRBV5-4
j_gene: TRBJ2-3
abundance: medium-sized
d_gene: -
CDR3aa: CASSLAADTQYF
CDR3nt: TGTGCCAGCAGCTTGGCAGCAGATACGCAGTATTTT

v_gene: TRBV27
j_gene: TRBJ1-1
abundance: -
d_gene: TRBD1
CDR3aa: CASSSRLRGLNEAFF
CDR3nt: TGTGCCAGCAGTTCACGCCTCAGGGGGCTTAATGAAGCTTTCTTT

v_gene: TRBV21-1
j_gene: TRBJ2-7
abundance: few
d_gene: -
CDR3aa: CASSTRGPSYEQYF
CDR3nt: TGTGCCAGCAGCACACGAGGCCCTTCCTACGAGCAGTACTTC

v_gene: TRBV5-4
j_gene: TRBJ1-6
abundance: once
d_gene: -
CDR3aa: CASQSRQTNNSPLHF
CDR3nt: TGTGCCAGCCAAAGCCGCCAGACAAATAATTCACCCCTCCACTTT

v_gene: TRBV6-1
j_gene: TRBJ2-3
abundance: few
d_gene: TRBD2
CDR3aa: CASSGTSGGSENTQYF
CDR3nt: TGTGCCAGCAGTGGGACTAGCGGGGGGAGCGAGAATACGCAGTATTTT